A few counts support the clone carrying this T cell receptor beta chain. Its antigen is not known. Each CDR3 protein is one row after TCRdb ran MiXCR on the 5' RACE reads. The sample has 300,000 or so distinct CDR3 sequences, approximately 12% seen once; the top ten hold less than 0.55%. The data originate from a study of T cells after yellow fever vaccination. Notes on the study in general: One caveat is that FACS-sorted repertoires could contain abundant clonotypes contaminating from the bulk population.

Deletions cut 3 bases from V and 5 bases from J, with 13 bases between. The CDR3 has 15 residues. Germline lookup yields CDR1 WNHNN and CDR2 SYGVQD (reference sequence). This material consisted of CD4+ T cells sorted from PBMCs, taken 45 days after the yellow fever booster vaccination. V is TRBV10-1 and J is TRBJ2-2; D may be TRBD2 (6 bases). This receptor was taken from a man aged 25 to 40 who received the YFV17D yellow fever vaccine. Here the CDR3 reads CASSDGKAGTGELFF. CDR3 bases: TGCGCCAGCAGTGATGGGAAAGCGGGTACCGGGGAGCTGTTTTTT.